This T cell receptor (beta chain) was sequenced during a study of T cell clonotyping in hematopoietic cell transplantation. Clones were sequenced by immunoSEQ multiplex PCR, and TCRdb holds only the in-frame ones, with some missing. Of 75,000 to 95,000 clones listed, 90% to 96% are singletons. Documented time point: recipient sample about 28 days before transplant, after cytoreduction. Blood collection times were about day -28 and days 30, 100, 180 posttransplant. The CDR3 covers 15 residues. Germline V lookup: CDR1 SGHTA, CDR2 FQGNSA. V dropped 2 bases and J dropped 7; count of bases not matched to a gene: 3.

The TCR originated in a woman aged 45 to 65 with acute myeloid leukemia. Some clones in this sample may be carry-over from other donors' samples. This sequence joins TRBV7-2 and TRBJ2-3; 13 positions agree with TRBD2. The sequencing here drew on peripheral blood mononuclear cells, taken before stem cell transplant. The CDR3 region has the DNA TGTGCCAGCAGCTTACGGGGACTAGCGGGGAATACGCAGTATTTT. Translation gives CASSLRGLAGNTQYF.